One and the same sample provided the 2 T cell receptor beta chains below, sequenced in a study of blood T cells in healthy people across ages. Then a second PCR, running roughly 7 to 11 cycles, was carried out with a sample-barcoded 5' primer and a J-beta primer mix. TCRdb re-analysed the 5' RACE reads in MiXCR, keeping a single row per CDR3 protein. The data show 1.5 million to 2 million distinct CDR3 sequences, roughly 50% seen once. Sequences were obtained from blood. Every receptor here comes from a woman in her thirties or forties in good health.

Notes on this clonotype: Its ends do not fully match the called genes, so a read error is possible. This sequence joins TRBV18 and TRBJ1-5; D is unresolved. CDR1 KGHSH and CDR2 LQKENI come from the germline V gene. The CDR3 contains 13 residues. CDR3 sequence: CASSPGENRPQHF. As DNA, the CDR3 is TGTGCCAGCTCACCAGGGGAGAATCGGCCCCAGCATTTT. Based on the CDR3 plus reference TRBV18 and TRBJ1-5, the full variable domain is NAGVMQNPRHLVRRRGQEARLRCSPMKGHSHVYWYRQLPEEGLKFMVYLQKENIIDESGMPKERFSAEFPKEGPSILRIQQVVRGDSAAYFCASSPGENRPQHFGDGTRLSIL.

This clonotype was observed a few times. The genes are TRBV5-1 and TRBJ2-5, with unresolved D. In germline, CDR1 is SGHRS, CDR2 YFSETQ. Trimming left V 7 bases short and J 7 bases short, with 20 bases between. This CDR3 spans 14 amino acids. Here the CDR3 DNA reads TGCGCCAGCGGTAACGAGGACCTGATCGGGACCCAGTACTTC. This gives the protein CASGNEDLIGTQYF.